The rows below give T cell receptor beta chains drawn from one sample of a study of beta chain features in type 1 diabetes. The protocol was immunoSEQ multiplex PCR, while the TCRdb copy is restricted to in-frame clones and leaves out a portion. The sample has about 180,000 clones; roughly 8% are singletons. Sequencing used central memory CD4+ T cells from blood. These receptors were collected from a man younger than 30 with type 1 diabetes. Both conserved end residues are part of each CDR3. Rows give clone size only sometimes, using once, few, many, or a class for an expanded clone.

>TRBJ1-6|few|TRBV2
CASMLRAGQNSPLHF
>TRBJ2-5|-|TRBV30
CAWSPGETQYF
>TRBJ2-1|few|TRBV28
CASSLGWRDYNEQFF
>TRBJ2-7|-|TRBV10-3
CAISEAVTPYEQYF
>TRBJ2-3|-|TRBV10-2
CASSGKAGVSDTQYF
>TRBJ2-1|few|TRBV11-2
CASSLEPSGGNNEQFF
>TRBJ2-3|few|TRBV9
CASSVDPSGGDTDTQYF
>TRBJ1-1|-|TRBV28
CASSSSSLRRAFF
>TRBJ1-2|-|TRBV18
CASSPELPILHGYTF
>TRBJ2-7|-|TRBV25-1
CASSENFLIDRAYEQYF
>TRBJ2-3|-|TRBV9
CASSAGGRLTDTQYF
>TRBJ1-5|few|TRBV27
CASSLFGGSQPQHF
>TRBJ2-7|few|TRBV5-1
CASSLFSGGAGRSEQYF
>TRBJ2-7|-|TRBV27
CATSLISGRGEQYF
>TRBJ1-2|few|TRBV7-2
CASSLVPDTANYGYTF
>TRBJ1-5|few|TRBV7-2
CASSPGGAGQPQHF
>TRBJ1-2|-|TRBV5-1
CASSSGAEGYGYTF
>TRBJ2-7|few|TRBV28
CASKKPGTGPYEQYF
>TRBJ2-7|few|TRBV29-1
CSAGDYYEQYF
>TRBJ2-3|few|TRBV29-1
CSVVPSGRGPGTQYF
>TRBJ1-5|few|TRBV30
CAWSRGLNQPQHF
>TRBJ1-1|-|TRBV4-3
CASSQESGGGRTFF
>TRBJ2-5|many|TRBV18
CASFTGTSGTKYF
>TRBJ1-5|few|TRBV30
CAWSPGGLSNQPQHF
>TRBJ2-7|few|TRBV19
CASSTGQGVSYEQYF
>TRBJ2-1|-|TRBV18
CASSPFQASGKTYNEQFF
>TRBJ2-1|few|TRBV5-1
CASSWMASIVYNEQFF
>TRBJ2-1|-|TRBV6-1
CATGQGSYNEQFF
>TRBJ2-5|-|TRBV1
CTSSQSLAGGSHQETQYF
>TRBJ2-3|-|TRBV13
CASSLRLAGFTDTQYF
>TRBJ2-5|few|TRBV11-3
CASSLAPTDQENQETQYF
>TRBJ2-1|-|TRBV15
CATSRGGSGRLNEQFF
>TRBJ2-1|-|TRBV19
CASIGRGISSYNEQFF
>TRBJ2-7|few|TRBV7-2
CASSFTDGYLYEQYF
>TRBJ2-7|many|TRBV14
CASSPLGTAEQYF
>TRBJ2-5|few|TRBV2
CASQRTGGYPQETQYF